In this sample, the clone carrying this T cell receptor (beta chain) turned up once. Its antigen is not known. Looked up from germline, CDR1 is LNHDA and CDR2 is SQIVND (reference sequence). Trimming took 5 bases from V and 6 from J; bases not matched to a gene: 8. There are 16 residues in the CDR3. The data were obtained in a study of T-cell reconstitution after alpha-beta-depleted transplantation in children. General observations from the study: Surviving recipient T cells and intrathymic progenitors accounted for some patients' high TCRbeta diversity at day 60.

For TCRbeta, the library was prepared with unique molecular identifiers. TCRdb recomputed calls from the PCR reads with MiXCR, one row per CDR3 protein. The sample shows 250,000 to 400,000 distinct CDR3 sequences, around 25% of them seen only once. The TCR comes from a male patient aged 5 to 17 who had a stem cell transplant for acute lymphoblastic leukemia, so the T cells may come from the graft donor. The chain joins TRBV19 to TRBJ2-1; TRBD2 aligns across 12 bases. The material sequenced was PBMCs, mostly from graft donor cells, taken 180 days after TCRalphabeta/CD19-depleted stem cell transplant. The CDR3 DNA is TGTGCCAGTAGTCCGATCGGACTAGCGGGGTTCAATGAGCAGTTCTTC. This codes for CASSPIGLAGFNEQFF.